These T cell receptor beta chains were read from a single sample in a study of cytomegalovirus exposure and HLA in healthy donors. Clones were read by immunoSEQ multiplex PCR, and TCRdb kept only the in-frame ones, dropping some. The sample includes more than 110,000 clones, 78% of them seen just once. The sample comprised PBMCs. These receptors were collected from a male donor in good health and CMV-seronegative. The CDR3 runs from the conserved cysteine through the conserved F or W. D genes are given only for firm matches. The size field is filled for only some rows; it gives once, few, many or a size class.

cdr3_nt cdr3_aa d_call v_call clone_size j_call
TGTGCCAGCAGTGAAACGGGCTCCTACAATGAGCAGTTCTTC CASSETGSYNEQFF NA TRBV6-1 NA TRBJ2-1
TGTGCCAGCAGCGTCGATCAAGCGGGGGGTTACCAGTACGAGCAGTACTTC CASSVDQAGGYQYEQYF TRBD2 TRBV9 NA TRBJ2-7
TGTGCCAGCAGTCTCCTAGCGGGATACGGCGGGGAGCTGTTTTTT CASSLLAGYGGELFF TRBD2 TRBV27 once TRBJ2-2
TGTGCCAGCAGCTTCCGACTAGCGGGAGATCAAGAGACCCAGTACTTC CASSFRLAGDQETQYF TRBD2 TRBV5-4 NA TRBJ2-5
TGTGCCACTGGACTAGCGGTTTACAATGAGCAGTTCTTC CATGLAVYNEQFF TRBD2 TRBV19 few TRBJ2-1
TGTGCCAGCAGCCACGACAGGGGAGGCTACGAGCAGTACTTC CASSHDRGGYEQYF TRBD1 TRBV5-4 few TRBJ2-7
TGTGCCAGCAGCTTGGCCCTAGCGGGGGCCTACAATGAGCAGTTCTTC CASSLALAGAYNEQFF TRBD2 TRBV5-4 NA TRBJ2-1
TGTGCCTGGAGTGTATGGCAGGGTCAGAACACTGAAGCTTTCTTT CAWSVWQGQNTEAFF NA TRBV30 NA TRBJ1-1
TGTGCCAGCAGCCCAGGACAGAGCCTTAATCAGCCCCAGCATTTT CASSPGQSLNQPQHF NA TRBV9 once TRBJ1-5
TGTGCCTGGAGTTCCGGGACAGAGTACAGCGAGCAGTACTTC CAWSSGTEYSEQYF TRBD1 TRBV30 NA TRBJ2-7
TGCGCCAGCAGCATAACAGTTACTTATGGCTACACCTTC CASSITVTYGYTF NA TRBV5-1 once TRBJ1-2
TGTGCCAGCAGCCGCTCCTACAGGAGCAATGAGCAGTTCTTC CASSRSYRSNEQFF NA TRBV6-5 NA TRBJ2-1
TGCAGCGTGTTACTAGCGGCCAATGAGCAGTTCTTC CSVLLAANEQFF TRBD2 TRBV29-1 NA TRBJ2-1
TGTGCCAGCAGCTTATCCGCGGGGCAGTACAATGAGCAGTTCTTC CASSLSAGQYNEQFF NA TRBV7-6 once TRBJ2-1
TGCGCCAGCAGCCAAGACCAGGTATCCTACGAGCAGTACTTC CASSQDQVSYEQYF NA TRBV4-1 NA TRBJ2-7
TGCAGCGCCACCAGGTATGAGTACAATGAGCAGTTCTTC CSATRYEYNEQFF NA TRBV29-1 NA TRBJ2-1
TGTGCCAGCAGCTTAGGGTCTAGCGGGGGGCCCGGGGAGCTGTTTTTT CASSLGSSGGPGELFF TRBD2 TRBV11-2 once TRBJ2-2
TGTGCCAGCAGCCCCAAGGACAGGCAGCCCAATGAGCAGTTCTTC CASSPKDRQPNEQFF TRBD1 TRBV9 NA TRBJ2-1
TGTGCCAGCAGTTGGTCCTTCCAGGCTGATTCACCCCTCCACTTT CASSWSFQADSPLHF NA TRBV6-5 NA TRBJ1-6
TGCGCCAGCAGCTTCCGTACCGGGACTCCGGCAGATACGCAGTATTTT CASSFRTGTPADTQYF NA TRBV5-1 NA TRBJ2-3
TGTGCCAGCAGTACCGGACAGGGCCAGGGCAATCAGCCCCAGCATTTT CASSTGQGQGNQPQHF TRBD1 TRBV7-9 NA TRBJ1-5
TGTGCCTGGAGCGGTCTAGCCAAAAACATTCAGTACTTC CAWSGLAKNIQYF NA TRBV30 NA TRBJ2-4
TGTGCCAGCAGCCCTTCGGAGGGTTTACATTCACCCCTCCACTTT CASSPSEGLHSPLHF NA TRBV7-6 few TRBJ1-6
TGTGCCAGCAGTCCACGCACGTTACTAGCGGCAGTCACAGATACGCAGTATTTT CASSPRTLLAAVTDTQYF TRBD2 TRBV27 NA TRBJ2-3
TGTGCCAGCAGTGAAGGGGCTTGGGGACAGCCCCAGCATTTT CASSEGAWGQPQHF NA TRBV6-5 NA TRBJ1-5
TGTGCCAGCGGAATCAGGGCTGCCAGGTGGGACAATGAGCAGTTCTTC CASGIRAARWDNEQFF NA TRBV7-8 NA TRBJ2-1
TGTGCCAGCAGCCAAGCCGGGACATCAGACACTGAAGCTTTCTTT CASSQAGTSDTEAFF NA TRBV4-2 once TRBJ1-1
TGTGCCAGTAGTATACTAGCGGGGGGGCAAGGTGAGCAGTTCTTC CASSILAGGQGEQFF TRBD2 TRBV19 NA TRBJ2-1
TGTGCCATCAGTGAGTCTCAGGGTGACTACACCTTC CAISESQGDYTF NA TRBV10-3 NA TRBJ1-2
TGTGCCAGCAGCTTAGGGTTAGCGGGGACTATTCAAGAGACCCAGTACTTC CASSLGLAGTIQETQYF TRBD2 TRBV7-6 NA TRBJ2-5
TGTGCCAGCAGCTTACCGGGGATTGACATTCAGTACTTC CASSLPGIDIQYF NA TRBV7-2 few TRBJ2-4
TGTGCCAGCAGCTTACTCCAGGGGGACTATGGCTACACCTTC CASSLLQGDYGYTF TRBD1 TRBV7-9 NA TRBJ1-2
TGTGCCAGCAGCCCGGCGCCCTGGACAGTCAATGGGAATAGCAATCAGCCCCAGCATTTT CASSPAPWTVNGNSNQPQHF NA TRBV7-4 NA TRBJ1-5
TGCAGCGTTGAAACTGAATCCTACGAGCAGTACTTC CSVETESYEQYF NA TRBV29-1 NA TRBJ2-7
TGTGCCTGGAGACAGAGCTCTGGAAACACCATATATTTT CAWRQSSGNTIYF NA TRBV30 NA TRBJ1-3
TGTGCCAGCAGACCAGGGTTTAGCAATCAGCCCCAGCATTTT CASRPGFSNQPQHF NA TRBV2 NA TRBJ1-5
TGTGCCAGCAGCGGAAACCCGGGACTAGCGGGAGTAAGCACAGATACGCAGTATTTT CASSGNPGLAGVSTDTQYF TRBD2 TRBV7-9 few TRBJ2-3